This TCR beta chain emerged from a study of control samples from healthy donors and cancer patients. Using immunoSEQ multiplex PCR, the repertoire was profiled, and TCRdb retains in-frame clones only, with some absent. The table includes about 150,000 clones, under 95% detected once. Per the germline V gene, CDR1 is SGHTA and CDR2 is FQGNSA. The CDR3 spans 15 residues. The V and J ends lost 3 bases and 0 bases, in that order; junction bases with no gene match: 3. This clone was observed once. The chain employs TRBV7-2 and TRBJ1-1; TRBD1 matches 8 bases. The TCR originated in a woman aged 18-29 years in good health. Sequenced sample: blood. The CDR3 is CASSLTGDLNTEAFF. Written as DNA, the CDR3 is TGTGCCAGCAGCTTGACAGGGGACCTGAACACTGAAGCTTTCTTT.